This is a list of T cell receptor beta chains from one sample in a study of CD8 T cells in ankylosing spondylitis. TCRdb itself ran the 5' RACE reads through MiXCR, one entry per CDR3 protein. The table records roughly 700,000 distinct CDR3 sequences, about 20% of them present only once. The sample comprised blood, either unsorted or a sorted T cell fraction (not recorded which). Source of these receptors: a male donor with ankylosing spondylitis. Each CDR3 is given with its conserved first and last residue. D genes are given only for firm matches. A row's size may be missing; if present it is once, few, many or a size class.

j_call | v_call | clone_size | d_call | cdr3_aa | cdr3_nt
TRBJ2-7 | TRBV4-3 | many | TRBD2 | CASSTLAGSSYEQYF | TGCGCCAGCAGCACTCTAGCGGGAAGCTCCTACGAGCAGTACTTC
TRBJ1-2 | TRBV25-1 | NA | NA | CASRGPWGYTF | TGTGCCAGCAGGGGCCCATGGGGCTACACCTTC
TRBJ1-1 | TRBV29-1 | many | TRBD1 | CSVSDRENTEAFF | TGCAGCGTCTCGGACAGGGAGAACACTGAAGCTTTCTTT
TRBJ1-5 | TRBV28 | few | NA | CASSLWQQGRTQPQHF | TGTGCCAGCAGTTTATGGCAACAGGGAAGAACTCAGCCCCAGCATTTT
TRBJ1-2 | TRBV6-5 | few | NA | CASSPGPHGYTF | TGTGCCAGCAGTCCCGGCCCGCATGGCTACACCTTC
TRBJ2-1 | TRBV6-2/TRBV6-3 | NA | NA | CASSPGLPQFF | TGTGCCAGCAGTCCGGGACTCCCTCAGTTCTTC
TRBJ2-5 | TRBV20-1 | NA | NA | CSGLLVQGLETQYF | TGCAGTGGTCTGCTAGTCCAGGGGCTCGAGACCCAGTACTTC
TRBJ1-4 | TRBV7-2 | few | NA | CASSLFGEKLFF | TGTGCCAGCAGCTTATTTGGTGAAAAACTGTTTTTT
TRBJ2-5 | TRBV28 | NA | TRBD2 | CASSSSGLAGRETQYF | TGTGCCAGCAGTTCATCGGGGCTAGCGGGAAGAGAGACCCAGTACTTC
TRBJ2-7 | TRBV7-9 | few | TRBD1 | CASSSLAGGDEQYF | TGTGCCAGCAGCTCCCTGGCAGGGGGCGACGAGCAGTACTTC
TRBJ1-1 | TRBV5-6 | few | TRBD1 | CASSLAKAQGGTEAFF | TGTGCCAGCAGCTTGGCCAAGGCACAGGGGGGCACTGAAGCTTTCTTT
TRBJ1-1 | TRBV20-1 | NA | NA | CSAYPLSPGNTEAFF | TGCAGTGCTTACCCGCTATCTCCAGGAAACACTGAAGCTTTCTTT
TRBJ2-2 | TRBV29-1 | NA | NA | CSVVWPTGELFF | TGCAGCGTTGTATGGCCCACCGGGGAGCTGTTTTTT
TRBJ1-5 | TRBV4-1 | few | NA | CASSQDQGGYSNQPQHF | TGCGCCAGCAGCCAAGATCAGGGAGGTTATAGCAATCAGCCCCAGCATTTT
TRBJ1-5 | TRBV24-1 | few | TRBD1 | CATSDLRGTVSNQPQHF | TGTGCCACCAGTGATTTGCGGGGGACAGTTAGCAATCAGCCCCAGCATTTT
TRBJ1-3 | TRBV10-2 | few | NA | CASLGQNTIYF | TGCGCCAGTCTGGGACAAAACACCATATATTTT
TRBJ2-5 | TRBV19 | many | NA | CASTYAPGETQYF | TGTGCCAGTACCTACGCACCGGGAGAGACCCAGTACTTC
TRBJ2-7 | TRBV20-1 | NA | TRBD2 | CSARLAGNYEQYF | TGCAGTGCTAGACTAGCGGGAAACTACGAGCAGTACTTC
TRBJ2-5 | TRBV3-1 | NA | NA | CASSQDVEPGRTQYF | TGTGCCAGCAGCCAAGATGTGGAGCCCGGGAGGACCCAGTACTTC
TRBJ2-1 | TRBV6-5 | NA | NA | CASSYVPGYEQFF | TGTGCCAGCAGTTACGTCCCAGGGTATGAGCAGTTCTTC
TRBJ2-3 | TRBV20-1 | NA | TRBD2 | CSARDMGLVGDTQYF | TGCAGTGCTAGAGATATGGGACTAGTGGGTGATACGCAGTATTTT
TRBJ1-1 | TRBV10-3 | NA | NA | CAISDPRRQDIEAFF | TGTGCCATCAGTGACCCTCGGAGACAGGATATTGAAGCTTTCTTT
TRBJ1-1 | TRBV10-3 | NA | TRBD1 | CAISESTGGNTEAFF | TGTGCCATCAGTGAGTCTACAGGGGGGAACACTGAAGCTTTCTTT
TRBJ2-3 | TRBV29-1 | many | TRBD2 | CSTRLAGSTDTQYF | TGCAGCACTAGACTAGCGGGGAGCACAGATACGCAGTATTTT
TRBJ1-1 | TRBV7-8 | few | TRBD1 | CASSSLTGGGGAFF | TGTGCCAGCAGCTCACTGACAGGGGGCGGTGGTGCTTTCTTT
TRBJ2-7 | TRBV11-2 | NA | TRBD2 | CASSPRPPGLAGLSSYEQYF | TGTGCCAGCAGCCCTCGGCCACCGGGACTAGCGGGCCTGAGCTCCTACGAGCAGTACTTC
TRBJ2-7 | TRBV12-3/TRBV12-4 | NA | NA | CASSLAGPRGEQYF | TGTGCCAGCAGTCTTGCGGGGCCAAGGGGCGAGCAGTACTTC
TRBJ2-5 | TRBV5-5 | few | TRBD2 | CASSSSLSGGQETQYF | TGTGCCAGCAGCTCCAGTCTTAGCGGGGGACAAGAGACCCAGTACTTC
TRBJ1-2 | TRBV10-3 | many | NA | CAISATPRSYGYTF | TGTGCCATCAGTGCCACCCCGCGGTCCTATGGCTACACCTTC
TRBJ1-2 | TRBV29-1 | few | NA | CSVEERDGYTF | TGCAGCGTTGAAGAGAGAGATGGCTACACCTTC
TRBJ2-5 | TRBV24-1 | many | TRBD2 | CATSEAGGRQETQYF | TGTGCCACCAGTGAGGCCGGGGGGAGGCAAGAGACCCAGTACTTC
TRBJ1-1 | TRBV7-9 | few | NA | CASSLETEAFF | TGTGCCAGCAGCTTAGAAACGGAAGCTTTCTTT
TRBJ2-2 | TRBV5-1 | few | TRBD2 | CASSFGAGANTGELFF | TGCGCCAGCAGCTTTGGAGCGGGAGCGAACACCGGGGAGCTGTTTTTT
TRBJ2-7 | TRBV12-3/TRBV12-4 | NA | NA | CASSFLGRMDEQYF | TGTGCCAGCAGTTTCTTGGGACGGATGGACGAGCAGTACTTC
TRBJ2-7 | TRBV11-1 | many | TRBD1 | CASSFGWDSYEQYF | TGTGCCAGCAGCTTTGGATGGGACAGCTACGAGCAGTACTTC
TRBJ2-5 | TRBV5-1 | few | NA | CASSRETGETQYF | TGCGCCAGCAGCCGGGAGACGGGAGAGACCCAGTACTTC
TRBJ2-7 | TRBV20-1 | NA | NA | CSAGTNARDEQYF | TGCAGTGCAGGTACAAACGCTCGGGACGAGCAGTACTTC
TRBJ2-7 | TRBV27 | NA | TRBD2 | CASKKGLAFYEQYF | TGTGCCAGCAAGAAGGGACTAGCCTTCTACGAGCAGTACTTC
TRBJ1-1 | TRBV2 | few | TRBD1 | CASSERGQGGEAFF | TGTGCCAGCAGTGAAAGAGGACAGGGTGGAGAAGCTTTCTTT
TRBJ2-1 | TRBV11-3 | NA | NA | CASSPDDASSYNEQFF | TGTGCCAGCAGCCCCGACGACGCGAGCTCCTACAATGAGCAGTTCTTC
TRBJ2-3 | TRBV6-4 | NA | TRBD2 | CASSPGTSGIRDTQYF | TGTGCCAGCAGTCCCGGGACTAGCGGGATTAGGGATACGCAGTATTTT
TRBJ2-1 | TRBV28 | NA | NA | CASSIRQRLEGSYNEQFF | TGTGCCAGCAGTATAAGACAAAGACTCGAGGGTTCCTACAATGAGCAGTTCTTC
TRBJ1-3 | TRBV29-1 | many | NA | CSVGSSGGNTIYF | TGCAGCGTAGGGAGTAGTGGAGGAAACACCATATATTTT
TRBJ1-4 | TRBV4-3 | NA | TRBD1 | CASSQDRGGLTNEKLFF | TGCGCCAGCAGCCAGGACAGGGGAGGGCTAACTAATGAAAAACTGTTTTTT
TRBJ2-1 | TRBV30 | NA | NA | CAWSVSRVHNEQFF | TGTGCCTGGAGTGTCTCCAGGGTCCACAATGAGCAGTTCTTC
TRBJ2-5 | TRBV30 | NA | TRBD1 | CAWAGTGGKETQYF | TGTGCCTGGGCCGGGACAGGGGGAAAAGAGACCCAGTACTTC
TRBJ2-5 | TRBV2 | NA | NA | CATRGGVQETQYF | TGTGCCACCCGAGGGGGGGTCCAAGAGACCCAGTACTTC
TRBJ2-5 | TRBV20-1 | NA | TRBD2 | CSADTSGRASLVETQYF | TGCAGTGCGGATACTAGCGGGAGGGCCTCTTTGGTAGAGACCCAGTACTTC
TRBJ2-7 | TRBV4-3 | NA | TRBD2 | CASSQERLAGGIQYF | TGCGCCAGCAGCCAAGAGAGGCTAGCGGGAGGGATTCAGTACTTC
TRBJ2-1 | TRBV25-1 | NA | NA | CASSEGQPSPYNEQFF | TGTGCCAGCAGTGAGGGCCAGCCTTCTCCCTACAATGAGCAGTTCTTC
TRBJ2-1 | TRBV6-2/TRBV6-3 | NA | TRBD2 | CASSSLARIAGYYNEQFF | TGTGCCAGCAGTTCCCTAGCTAGAATAGCGGGATACTACAATGAGCAGTTCTTC
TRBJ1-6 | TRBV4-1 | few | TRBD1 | CASSQDPVGTGGPPLHF | TGCGCCAGCAGCCAAGATCCGGTGGGGACAGGGGGCCCACCCCTCCACTTT